The rows below give T cell receptor beta chains drawn from one sample of a study of blood T cells in healthy people across ages. TCRdb analysed the 5' RACE reads with MiXCR anew, one entry per CDR3 protein. Of about 1.5 million distinct CDR3 sequences in the sample, roughly 45% were seen once. Sequences were obtained from blood. Receptor source: a woman aged 18-35 years in good health. CDR3s include the opening cysteine and the closing phenylalanine or tryptophan. The order of the fields is clone size, V gene, J gene, D gene, CDR3 DNA, CDR3 protein. A D gene is named only where the DNA matches it firmly. The size field is filled for only some rows; it gives once, few, many or a size class.

clone_size: .
v_call: TRBV2
j_call: TRBJ1-1
d_call: TRBD1
cdr3_nt: TGTGCCAGCAGTTACTTGGGGACAGGTTCGGCAGCTTTCTTT
cdr3_aa: CASSYLGTGSAAFF

clone_size: .
v_call: TRBV5-5
j_call: TRBJ2-1
d_call: TRBD2
cdr3_nt: TGTGCCAGCAGGCCGTCTACTAGCGTTCTTTCAAATGAGCAGTTCTTC
cdr3_aa: CASRPSTSVLSNEQFF

clone_size: few
v_call: TRBV5-5
j_call: TRBJ1-2
d_call: .
cdr3_nt: TGTGCCAGCAGCTTGCCCGGACAGAACCTCTATGGCTACACCTTC
cdr3_aa: CASSLPGQNLYGYTF

clone_size: .
v_call: TRBV24-1
j_call: TRBJ2-3
d_call: TRBD1
cdr3_nt: TGTGCCACCAGTGACCGGGACAGGGGGCCAGATACGCAGTATTTT
cdr3_aa: CATSDRDRGPDTQYF

clone_size: few
v_call: TRBV24-1
j_call: TRBJ2-3
d_call: .
cdr3_nt: TGTGCCACCAGTGGTACTATCTCTACAGGGCCGCAGTATTTT
cdr3_aa: CATSGTISTGPQYF

clone_size: .
v_call: TRBV27
j_call: TRBJ1-5
d_call: .
cdr3_nt: TGTGCCAGCGCGGGGGGCAATCAGCCCCAGCATTTT
cdr3_aa: CASAGGNQPQHF

clone_size: .
v_call: TRBV4-1
j_call: TRBJ2-7
d_call: TRBD2
cdr3_nt: TGCGTCAGCAGCCAAGGCCCTGCGGGGGACCCCTACGAGCAGTACTTC
cdr3_aa: CVSSQGPAGDPYEQYF

clone_size: .
v_call: TRBV11-1
j_call: TRBJ1-2
d_call: .
cdr3_nt: TGTGCCAGCAGCCCAACCGATATTTATGGCTACACCTTC
cdr3_aa: CASSPTDIYGYTF

clone_size: .
v_call: TRBV25-1
j_call: TRBJ1-2
d_call: .
cdr3_nt: TGTGCCAGCAGTTTCTCCAACTTCTATGGCTACACCTTC
cdr3_aa: CASSFSNFYGYTF

clone_size: .
v_call: TRBV7-2
j_call: TRBJ1-2
d_call: .
cdr3_nt: TGTGCCAGCAGCTTTAGCGTGGGGGGGGTTGACATGAGGGGATTAGACTATGGCTACACCTTC
cdr3_aa: CASSFSVGGVDMRGLDYGYTF

clone_size: .
v_call: TRBV7-2
j_call: TRBJ2-4
d_call: TRBD2
cdr3_nt: TGTGCCAGCAGCGTGACTAGCGGGGGGTCTGGCATTCAGTACTTC
cdr3_aa: CASSVTSGGSGIQYF

clone_size: few
v_call: TRBV9
j_call: TRBJ1-2
d_call: .
cdr3_nt: TGTGCCAGCAGCGTAGCCCCGGCCACCACGGGATATGGCTACACCTTC
cdr3_aa: CASSVAPATTGYGYTF

clone_size: .
v_call: TRBV30
j_call: TRBJ1-1
d_call: TRBD1
cdr3_nt: TGTGCCGGGAGTGTAGGGGGCATCGTGGCTTTCTTT
cdr3_aa: CAGSVGGIVAFF

clone_size: .
v_call: TRBV20-1
j_call: TRBJ1-2
d_call: TRBD1
cdr3_nt: TGCAGTGCTAGAGCCTTAGACAGGGGTAGGAACTATGGCTACACCTTC
cdr3_aa: CSARALDRGRNYGYTF

clone_size: .
v_call: TRBV14
j_call: TRBJ2-1
d_call: TRBD2
cdr3_nt: TGTGCCAGCACCCTTAGCGGGAGGTGGGAGCAGTTCTTC
cdr3_aa: CASTLSGRWEQFF

clone_size: .
v_call: TRBV7-9
j_call: TRBJ1-4
d_call: .
cdr3_nt: TGTGCCAGCAGCAGCACCGGGACGGTAAGTGAAAAACTGTTTTTT
cdr3_aa: CASSSTGTVSEKLFF

clone_size: .
v_call: TRBV6-1
j_call: TRBJ2-5
d_call: TRBD1
cdr3_nt: TGTGCCAGCGGGGCAATTGGACAGGGTCAAGAGACCCAGTACTTC
cdr3_aa: CASGAIGQGQETQYF

clone_size: .
v_call: TRBV12-3/TRBV12-4
j_call: TRBJ2-4
d_call: .
cdr3_nt: TGTGCCAGCAGCCCTACCGAGGGGTCAGCCAAAAACATTCAGTACTTC
cdr3_aa: CASSPTEGSAKNIQYF

clone_size: .
v_call: TRBV5-1
j_call: TRBJ2-1
d_call: TRBD1
cdr3_nt: TGCGCCAGCAGCTTTGACAGGGACCAAGAGACCCAGTTCTTC
cdr3_aa: CASSFDRDQETQFF

clone_size: once
v_call: TRBV3-1
j_call: TRBJ2-2
d_call: TRBD2
cdr3_nt: TGTGCCAGCAGCCAATGGGAGGGTGCCGGGGAGCTGTTTTTT
cdr3_aa: CASSQWEGAGELFF

clone_size: .
v_call: TRBV6-2/TRBV6-3
j_call: TRBJ2-1
d_call: .
cdr3_nt: TGTGCCAGCAGTTACGTGAGGGCGCGAGGGGACCCCTACAATGAGCAGTTCTTC
cdr3_aa: CASSYVRARGDPYNEQFF

clone_size: .
v_call: TRBV5-1
j_call: TRBJ2-7
d_call: .
cdr3_nt: TGCGCCAGCAGCTTGGCGCCGACTGGCTACGAGCAGTACTTC
cdr3_aa: CASSLAPTGYEQYF

clone_size: .
v_call: TRBV21-1
j_call: TRBJ2-5
d_call: .
cdr3_nt: TGTGCCAGCAGCAAATCAGGCTTCCAAGAGACCCAGTACTTC
cdr3_aa: CASSKSGFQETQYF

clone_size: .
v_call: TRBV5-1
j_call: TRBJ2-5
d_call: .
cdr3_nt: TGCGCCAGCAGCTTGGGTGACATCACCGGTGGGACCCAGTACTTC
cdr3_aa: CASSLGDITGGTQYF

clone_size: .
v_call: TRBV7-2
j_call: TRBJ1-2
d_call: TRBD1
cdr3_nt: TGTGCCAGCAGCTTAGCACGGGACAGGGCTCGATGGGATGGCTACACCTTC
cdr3_aa: CASSLARDRARWDGYTF

clone_size: .
v_call: TRBV19
j_call: TRBJ1-6
d_call: .
cdr3_nt: TGTGCCAGTAGTATACCCTGGACAGCCGGCCGTTTATCACCCCTCCACTTT
cdr3_aa: CASSIPWTAGRLSPLHF

clone_size: .
v_call: TRBV4-3
j_call: TRBJ2-7
d_call: TRBD1
cdr3_nt: TGCGCCAGCAGCCAAGATGGGGACAGGGAAGACGAGCAGTACTTC
cdr3_aa: CASSQDGDREDEQYF

clone_size: .
v_call: TRBV4-2
j_call: TRBJ2-5
d_call: TRBD2
cdr3_nt: TGTGCCAGCAGCCTACAACGAGCGGGAGAAGAGACCCAGTACTTC
cdr3_aa: CASSLQRAGEETQYF

clone_size: few
v_call: TRBV3-1
j_call: TRBJ2-5
d_call: .
cdr3_nt: TGTGCCAGCAGCCAACCCGAGTACCAAGAGACCCAGTACTTC
cdr3_aa: CASSQPEYQETQYF

clone_size: few
v_call: TRBV29-1
j_call: TRBJ2-7
d_call: .
cdr3_nt: TGCAGCGGGGACGCTCGGGCGGGGAGCTCCTACGAGCAGTACTTC
cdr3_aa: CSGDARAGSSYEQYF

clone_size: .
v_call: TRBV5-1
j_call: TRBJ2-5
d_call: TRBD2
cdr3_nt: TGCGCCAGCAGCAGAGGAGGACTAGCGGGCTCTGGATTGAGCTCAGAGACCCAGTACTTC
cdr3_aa: CASSRGGLAGSGLSSETQYF

clone_size: .
v_call: TRBV9
j_call: TRBJ1-1
d_call: .
cdr3_nt: TGTGCCAGCAGCCCAACCTCGGGGGCGGAGGCTTTCTTT
cdr3_aa: CASSPTSGAEAFF

clone_size: .
v_call: TRBV7-9
j_call: TRBJ2-1
d_call: TRBD1
cdr3_nt: TGTGCCAGCAGCTCCTCACGGACAGGGCACGGTGAGCAGTTCTTC
cdr3_aa: CASSSSRTGHGEQFF

clone_size: .
v_call: TRBV3-1
j_call: TRBJ1-5
d_call: TRBD1
cdr3_nt: TGTGCCAGCAGCCATGGGACAGGGGGCAATCAGCCCCAGCATTTT
cdr3_aa: CASSHGTGGNQPQHF

clone_size: .
v_call: TRBV10-3
j_call: TRBJ1-2
d_call: TRBD1
cdr3_nt: TGTGCCATCGACAGGGGCACTAACTATGGCTACACCTTC
cdr3_aa: CAIDRGTNYGYTF

clone_size: .
v_call: TRBV7-9
j_call: TRBJ2-1
d_call: .
cdr3_nt: TGTGCCAGCAAGGACGAGCGCTCCTACAATGAGCAGTTCTTC
cdr3_aa: CASKDERSYNEQFF

clone_size: .
v_call: TRBV28
j_call: TRBJ1-2
d_call: .
cdr3_nt: TGTGCCAGCAGTCCGGGGGCCTCCCGTGTCACCTTC
cdr3_aa: CASSPGASRVTF

clone_size: .
v_call: TRBV5-1
j_call: TRBJ2-5
d_call: .
cdr3_nt: TGCGCCAGCAGCCGACCTCCAGAGACCCAGTACTTC
cdr3_aa: CASSRPPETQYF

clone_size: .
v_call: TRBV2
j_call: TRBJ2-3
d_call: .
cdr3_nt: TGTGCCAGCAGTGAAACAGCCCGAGATACGCAGTATTTT
cdr3_aa: CASSETARDTQYF

clone_size: few
v_call: TRBV14
j_call: TRBJ2-3
d_call: TRBD2
cdr3_nt: TGTGCCAGCAGCCAAGATCCTGAGCGGGGGTTCACAGATACGCAGTATTTT
cdr3_aa: CASSQDPERGFTDTQYF

clone_size: .
v_call: TRBV2
j_call: TRBJ1-6
d_call: .
cdr3_nt: TGTGCCAGGAGCCCCGGGTTGCGCTCCTATAATTCACCCCTCCACTTT
cdr3_aa: CARSPGLRSYNSPLHF